This T cell receptor beta chain was sequenced in a study of T cell repertoires in cytomegalovirus infection. This clonotype was seen more than once but under ten times. As yet, its antigen is unknown. One entry per CDR3 protein results from TCRdb running MiXCR on the reads. The sample holds some 200,000 distinct CDR3 sequences; about 40% are singletons and the top ten take approximately 60%. The J segment lost 7 bases and the V segment lost 7 bases, leaving 30 bases of the junction unmatched. CDR3 length: 20 amino acids. This TCR was recovered from a human donor in good health (CMV status not recorded). Some clones in this sample may be carry-over from other donors' samples. The chain combines TRBV12-3 or TRBV12-4 with TRBJ1-2, with TRBD1 identical over 7 bases. This sample comprised CD8+ T cells from cultured PBMCs, obtained from culture after CMV antigen stimulation. In nucleotides, the CDR3 is TGTGCCAGCACCCCTGCCGCCGCGATGAGGGGGCGCGGGGATTCAGCTGGCTACACCTTC. Its protein is CASTPAAAMRGRGDSAGYTF.